A single sample gave rise to the 26 T cell receptor beta chains below, sequenced in a study of T cell changes during pregnancy in multiple sclerosis. Generated by immunoSEQ multiplex PCR, the TCRdb table keeps only in-frame clones and is missing some. The data show around 34,000 clones, 90% seen once. Source: CD8+ T cells from peripheral blood mononuclear cells, taken before pregnancy. The source of these receptors is a female donor with multiple sclerosis, enrolled in a pregnancy study.

The V call is TRBV10-1, the J call TRBJ2-1; the match to TRBD2 covers 9 bases. The CDR3 spans 13 residues. V shed 6 bases, J shed 10 bases, and the junction held 7 bases outside the gene matches. The germline gives CDR1 WNHNN, CDR2 SYGVQD (reference sequence). In DNA form, the CDR3 reads TGCGCCAGCAGCCCCGGACTAGCGAGAGAGCAGTTCTTC. The encoded protein is CASSPGLAREQFF.

The table lists this clone with a few counts. The CDR3 loop is CASSWTGGEAFF. The CDR3 region has the DNA TGTGCCAGCAGTTGGACAGGGGGTGAAGCTTTCTTT. J is TRBJ1-1 and V is TRBV27, with TRBD1 identical over 10 bases. V lost 4 bases, J lost 7 bases, and 0 bases stayed unmatched. CDR1 is MNHEY, CDR2 SMNVEV, per germline (reference sequence). The CDR3 covers 12 residues.

This sequence joins TRBV2 and TRBJ1-2, with 7 bases lining up with TRBD1. CDR1 and CDR2 (germline): SNHLY, FYNNEI. J lost 2 bases, V lost 11 bases, and 11 bases had no gene match. This CDR3 comprises 14 residues. CDR3: CAWDERGRNYGYTF. The DNA of the CDR3 is TGTGCCTGGGATGAGAGGGGGCGGAACTATGGCTACACCTTC.

This chain uses TRBV5-4 with TRBJ1-1, with unresolved D. Trimming removed 2 bases from V and 1 base from J, with 6 bases in between. CDR3 length: 13 amino acids. CDR1 is SGHNT, CDR2 YYREEE, per germline (reference sequence). In DNA form, the CDR3 reads TGTGCCAGCAGCTTTTCCCAGAACACTGAAGCTTTCTTT. Translation gives CASSFSQNTEAFF.

The chain uses TRBV11-3 and TRBJ2-7, with 7 bases lining up with TRBD1. Germline trimming cut 4 bases from V and 2 bases from J; bases unmatched to any gene: 2. Germline values: CDR1 SGHNT, CDR2 YENEEA. The CDR3 is 13 amino acids. The CDR3 DNA follows: TGTGCCAGCAGCTGGGGGACAGCCTACGAGCAGTACTTC. This codes for CASSWGTAYEQYF.

The chain has TRBV4-1 and TRBJ2-7, with 7 nucleotides matching TRBD2. The CDR3 is 16 amino acids. The germline V gene encodes CDR1 MGHRA and CDR2 YSYEKL. V trimming: 5 bases; J trimming: 2 bases; junction bases outside the gene matches: 12. This CDR3 reads CASSNPETSRPYEQYF. The CDR3 DNA reads TGCGCCAGCAGCAATCCAGAGACTAGCCGACCCTACGAGCAGTACTTC.

This chain connects TRBV7-8 to TRBJ2-7; TRBD2 agrees at 11 bases. This CDR3 contains 14 residues. Looked up from germline, CDR1 is SGHVS and CDR2 is FQNEAQ. Trimming at V came to 2 bases and at J to 5 bases, leaving 2 bases not matched to a gene. CDR3 region: CASSLTSGRHEQYF. The CDR3 region has the DNA TGTGCCAGCAGCTTAACTAGCGGGAGACACGAGCAGTACTTC.

The J gene is TRBJ1-2, the V gene TRBV27, with a tentative D call TRBD1 (5 bases). V dropped 2 bases and J dropped 7 bases, with 14 bases sitting between them. The germline CDR1 and CDR2 sequences are MNHEY and SMNVEV (reference sequence). The CDR3 is 14 amino acids. The CDR3 DNA is TGTGCCAGCAGTTTAGGCAGGGCCGTCTCTGGCTACACCTTC. Translating it yields CASSLGRAVSGYTF.

This clone occurred once. The genes are TRBV7-9 and TRBJ2-3, with 8 bases aligning to TRBD2. CDR1 is SEHNR and CDR2 is FQNEAQ in the germline V gene (reference sequence). The CDR3 has 16 residues. The trim removed 1 base at V and 0 bases at J, leaving 3 bases unmatched. The CDR3 reads CASSLVGGGSTDTQYF. The CDR3 DNA reads as TGTGCCAGCAGCTTAGTCGGCGGGGGGAGCACAGATACGCAGTATTTT.

The chain employs TRBV4-3 and TRBJ2-1; 7 bases agree with TRBD2. Germline V gene sequence: CDR1 LGHNA, CDR2 YSLEER. The CDR3 spans 14 residues. J lost 10 bases, V lost 0 bases, and 6 bases had no gene match. CDR3 in amino acids: CASSQDAFGGEQFF. The CDR3 DNA is TGCGCCAGCAGCCAAGATGCCTTCGGGGGGGAGCAGTTCTTC.

The V and J genes are TRBV5-1 and TRBJ2-1, with D tentatively TRBD2 (5 bases). Germline CDR1 SGHRS, CDR2 YFSETQ. This CDR3 comprises 15 residues. The V end lost 2 bases, the J end lost 2 bases, and 11 bases lay between the germline ends. Here the CDR3 reads CASSFRELPYNEQFF. The CDR3 DNA reads as TGCGCCAGCAGCTTTAGGGAGTTACCCTACAATGAGCAGTTCTTC.

The chain couples TRBV5-1 to TRBJ2-7; 11 bases match TRBD2. The CDR3 totals 15 residues. Germline values: CDR1 SGHRS, CDR2 YFSETQ. Trimming at V came to 7 bases and at J to 5 bases, leaving 11 bases not matched to a gene. The CDR3 loop reads CASVEGSGGANEQYF. In DNA form, the CDR3 reads TGCGCCAGCGTGGAGGGTAGCGGGGGGGCCAACGAGCAGTACTTC.

This chain uses TRBV7-8 with TRBJ2-2; D gene uncertain. There are 17 residues in the CDR3. Germline lookup yields CDR1 SGHVS and CDR2 FQNEAQ. V dropped 2 bases and J dropped 7 bases, with 20 bases sitting between them. CDR3 amino acids: CASSLLNGRLNGGELFF. For the CDR3, the DNA is TGTGCCAGCAGCTTATTGAATGGTAGATTAAACGGCGGGGAGCTGTTTTTT.

The CDR3 here is CATSAAAGLVEAFF. Written as DNA, the CDR3 is TGTGCCACCTCAGCGGCAGCGGGGTTAGTAGAAGCTTTCTTT. The V call is TRBV19, the J call TRBJ1-1; no clear D. Trimming removed 10 bases at V and 8 bases at J, with 23 bases between. Germline values: CDR1 LNHDA, CDR2 SQIVND (reference sequence). The CDR3 length is 14 residues.

As DNA, the CDR3 is TGTGCCAGCAGAGCCCTAGGCTACTATGGCTACACCTTC. Residues: CASRALGYYGYTF. The V and J genes are TRBV27 and TRBJ1-2; D uncertain. CDR3 length: 13 residues. In germline, CDR1 is MNHEY, CDR2 SMNVEV (reference sequence). The V and J ends lost 6 bases and 3 bases respectively, with 11 bases between them.

The J gene is TRBJ2-1, the V gene TRBV19; 7 bases match TRBD1. The ends lost 4 bases at V and 8 bases at J; junction bases unmatched: 17. Germline assignment: CDR1 LNHDA and CDR2 SQIVND (reference sequence). The CDR3 sequence is 17 residues long. Here the CDR3 DNA reads TGTGCCAGTAGTACCACGTCGACGGGACAGTTTACCGATGAGCAGTTCTTC. Protein: CASSTTSTGQFTDEQFF.

The chain joins TRBV6-4 to TRBJ2-1, with 13 bases lining up with TRBD2. CDR3 size: 18 residues. V was clipped by 1 base and J by 9 bases; unmatched bases: 12. CDR1 and CDR2 (germline): MRHNA, SNTAGT. The CDR3 region has the DNA TGTGCCAGCAGTGACTGGGGGACTAGCGGGATTGCAGCGAGTGAGCAGTTCTTC. Protein: CASSDWGTSGIAASEQFF.

The chain joins TRBV4-2 to TRBJ2-7; weak D call: TRBD1 (6 bases). Looked up from germline, CDR1 is LGHNA and CDR2 is YNFKEQ. The V end was cut by 2 bases, the J end by 4 bases, with 15 bases between. The CDR3 extends over 15 amino acids. CDR3 sequence: CASSQLSGERYEQYF. CDR3 sequence (DNA): TGTGCCAGCAGCCAATTGTCAGGGGAAAGGTACGAGCAGTACTTC.

A single count supports this clone. The chain combines TRBV29-1 with TRBJ2-7; TRBD2 is a possible D gene (5 bases). Trimming removed 4 bases at V and 0 bases at J, with 7 bases between. The germline V gene has CDR1 SQVTM and CDR2 ANQGSEA. This CDR3 has 12 amino acids. The CDR3 loop is CSVAGISYEQYF. CDR3 DNA sequence: TGCAGCGTTGCGGGGATCTCCTACGAGCAGTACTTC.

V usage is TRBV4-1 and J usage is TRBJ1-3; D is uncertain. Per germline, CDR1 MGHRA and CDR2 YSYEKL. V was pared by 4 bases and J by 8 bases, with 12 bases between. This CDR3 contains 13 residues. The CDR3 region has the DNA TGCGCCAGCAGCCCACAGTTATCTGACACCATATATTTT. Its translation: CASSPQLSDTIYF.

The V call is TRBV28, the J call TRBJ1-5, with TRBD1 identical over 8 bases. With 5 bases clipped from V and 1 base from J, the junction kept 4 bases outside the gene matches. The CDR3 totals 15 residues. Germline V lookup: CDR1 MDHEN, CDR2 SYDVKM. CDR3 bases: TGTGCCAGCAGTCTACAGGGGGGAAGCAATCAGCCCCAGCATTTT. Protein sequence: CASSLQGGSNQPQHF. Based on the CDR3 plus reference TRBV28 and TRBJ1-5, the full variable domain is DVKVTQSSRYLVKRTGEKVFLECVQDMDHENMFWYRQDPGLGLRLIYFSYDVKMKEKGDIPEGYSVSREKKERFSLILESASTNQTSMYLCASSLQGGSNQPQHFGDGTRLSIL.

This chain joins TRBV4-3 and TRBJ2-1, with 9 bases that match TRBD2. Germline V gene lookup returns CDR1 LGHNA and CDR2 YSLEER. The CDR3 extends over 21 amino acids. V was clipped by 4 bases and J by 3 bases; unmatched bases: 22. The CDR3 DNA is TGCGCCAGCAGCCTGTTCGAAATAGCGGGGGACCCGGCGGAAGACTACAATGAGCAGTTCTTC. Translation gives CASSLFEIAGDPAEDYNEQFF.

CDR3 in DNA: TGTGCCTGGAGTGTACTTGGGGGCGAGGCTTACGAGCAGTACTTC. This codes for CAWSVLGGEAYEQYF. The rearrangement uses TRBV30 and TRBJ2-7; weak D call: TRBD1 (6 bases). Germline CDR1 reads GTSNPN; CDR2 reads SVGIG (reference sequence). V was trimmed by 0 bases and J by 4 bases, leaving 16 bases between them. CDR3 size: 15 residues.

This chain joins TRBV27 and TRBJ2-5; D unresolved. Trimming took 6 bases from V and 5 from J, leaving 10 bases between them. Germline V gene data show CDR1 as MNHEY and CDR2 as SMNVEV (reference sequence). The CDR3 sequence is 12 residues long. The CDR3 DNA reads TGTGCCAGCAGCGGGTCCGGGGAGACCCAGTACTTC. Protein: CASSGSGETQYF.

With regard to this clone: The identical CDR3 is also encoded by other nucleotide sequences in the sample. V usage is TRBV7-2 and J usage is TRBJ1-5; D unclear. CDR3 length equals 13 residues. Germline lookup yields CDR1 SGHTA and CDR2 FQGNSA. Between the trimmed V and J ends, which lost 1 base and 5 bases, there was a span of 6 bases. CDR3 DNA: TGTGCCAGCAGCTTAGGGCTGGATCAGCCCCAGCATTTT. It specifies CASSLGLDQPQHF.

The V gene is TRBV9, the J gene TRBJ1-6; D remains unclear. V was shortened by 4 bases and J by 7 bases, with 12 bases between the two germline ends. Germline-derived CDR1 and CDR2 are SGDLS and YYNGEE. This CDR3 has 14 amino acids. The CDR3 spells CASSPGERNSPLHF. CDR3 in DNA: TGTGCCAGCAGCCCCGGAGAACGGAATTCACCCCTCCACTTT.